Sequencing of this T cell receptor beta chain was carried out in a study of cytomegalovirus exposure and HLA in healthy donors. Regarding this clone: A junction end diverges from the germline sequence, so it may reflect a read error.

This CDR3 is built from 18 residues. Per the germline V gene, CDR1 is SEHNR and CDR2 is FQNEAQ (reference sequence). The PCR contained 60 Vbeta and 13 Jbeta primers. The protocol was immunoSEQ multiplex PCR, while the TCRdb copy is restricted to in-frame clones and leaves out a portion. The sample contains around 190,000 clones, about 77% of which appear only once. The receptor comes from a woman between 25 and 40 years old in good health and CMV-seronegative. The gene calls are TRBV7-9 and TRBJ1-1, with no clear D. Source material: PBMCs. The CDR3 protein is CVSSLDATQEPMNTEAFF. Here the CDR3 DNA reads TGTGTCAGCAGCTTAGATGCTACGCAGGAACCCATGAACACTGAAGCTTTCTTT.